This T cell receptor (beta chain) was captured by sequencing in a study of monozygotic twins with inflammatory bowel disease. Broader study findings: Healthy co-twins exceeded IBD patients in TCRbeta diversity as measured by inverse Simpson.

Notes on this clonotype: Its antigen is unidentified.

TCRdb re-called the 5' RACE reads and shows each CDR3 protein once, DNA omitted. In all, the sample yields fewer than 550,000 distinct CDR3 sequences. From germline, CDR1 is MNHEY and CDR2 SVGAGI. The CDR3 spans 16 residues. Sequencing was performed on blood. The chain carries TRBV6-5 and TRBJ2-3; TCRdb's assignment of TRBD2 cannot be checked, as there is no DNA. The source of this sequence is a human donor with ulcerative colitis or Crohn's disease, or a healthy co-twin of an affected twin (not recorded which). CDR3 region: CASSYSASAWVDTQYF.